This TCR beta chain was obtained from a study of shared clonotypes between healthy human individuals (dated by TCRdb to about 2020). Regarding the study in general: The cohort included a few men and a couple of women between 18 and 49 years of age. For each donor, three plates each were used for CD4 naive and CD4 memory, two plates were used for CD8 naive, and one plate was used for CD8 memory. Blood TCR repertoires of about five healthy adults were deeply sequenced to estimate repertoire size and the extent of clonotype sharing between individuals. Libraries were prepared and TCR repertoires were sequenced by different laboratories using diverse techniques, in order to increase sequencing depth and limit assay-specific biases. Per donor, leukapheresis produced somewhere between about 0.9 and 9.5 billion PBMCs. Findings and caveats that apply to the study as a whole: Incomplete sequencing was indicated by rarefaction of sorted-subset datasets, despite the large sequencing depth. Naive subsets generally had larger estimated clonotype richness than memory subsets did. Pairwise subsampling indicated that sequencing depth was expected to affect the degree of clonotype sharing among donors. Clonotypes shared by all four sorted-subset donors showed higher generation probabilities than non-shared clonotypes. Sampling was limited to blood, and TCR repertoires in tissue likely differ from TCR repertoires in blood. Sharing across several donors was observed for 5% to 6.5% of naive CD4, about 3.2% of naive CD8, about 2.3% of memory CD4, and 0.4% of memory CD8 clonotypes. Because the study included only a small number of donors, the genetic and exposure-history diversity represented was limited.

This clone was seen just once. Its target antigen remains unknown. Base qualities are missing; no much larger clone stands one base away. CD8 naive samples were CD45RO-negative cells positively selected for CCR7, giving a CD45RA+CCR7+ population that excluded TemRA cells. The donors were healthy, HIV-negative adults who had no recently reported acute infections or vaccinations. Every donor was a Caucasian adult living in Nashville, Tennessee, USA. Blood was collected by leukapheresis, and PBMCs were isolated by Ficoll-Histopaque density gradient centrifugation and then cryopreserved in liquid nitrogen vapor phase. Analytical flow cytometry was used to check the purity and quantity of each magnetically sorted T cell population. Each sorted fraction had its genomic DNA isolated and then quantified by UV absorbance on a Nanodrop 2000c. TCR CDR3 regions were amplified from genomic DNA by multiplex PCR using the deep immunoSEQ assay. Genomic DNA extracted from each cell subset was distributed evenly over all wells of several immunoSEQ 96-well plates, and each plate served as one replicate. For sorted subsets, around 200 ng genomic DNA, equal to tens of thousands of T cell genomes, was loaded into each replicate PCR. The purified libraries were quantified using a Qubit 3.0 fluorometer, sized with a Bioanalyzer 2100, and then quantified again using the KAPA Library Quantification kit. Each immunoSEQ 96-well plate was sequenced on its own single-read 150-cycle Illumina NextSeq 550 flow cell. The original pipeline was this. Because only junctional sequences without quality scores were contained in the immunoSEQ output, filtering matching that applied to full-length reads could not be performed. Sequences were annotated with PyIR, a Python wrapper for IgBLAST v1.9, and V/J genes and CDR3 were assigned using IMGT germline references. Any read was removed if the V/J assignment was weak (E-value above 1e-6), the CDR3 was missing, or the read contained stop codons, out-of-frame junctions, or ambiguous translated residues. V3J clonotypes were defined as sequences sharing an identical inferred V gene, J gene, and CDR3 amino acid sequence. Percentage overlap between repertoires was calculated by dividing the number of shared unique clonotypes by the size of the smaller repertoire. Richness of each repertoire was evaluated using RTK rarefaction, the Chao1 estimator, and Recon v2.1 estimates of unobserved clonotypes. For all TCRbeta clonotypes obtained by the gDNA method from a few donors, generation probabilities were computed with OLGA. Held by TCRdb, this immuneACCESS table contains in-frame sequences only and omits some clones. Under half of the omission traces to an unresolved V gene where checked; the cause of the rest is unknown. V and J calls and clone size are copied from that table; D and trimming were computed from the DNA. The sample records about 2.1 million clones, roughly 93% of which are singletons. In total, the top ten clones hold over 1.5% of the sample.

The receptor comes from a young man in good health. Some clones in this sample may be carry-over from other donors' samples. Sequenced material: naive CD8+ T cells from PBMCs. The cell subset or site label of this sample denotes: CD45RA+CCR7+.

CDR3 region: CASSQQGGEQYF. The DNA sequence is TGTGCCAGCAGCCAACAGGGAGGCGAGCAGTACTTC. This chain is built from TRBV27 and TRBJ2-7, with the D call perhaps TRBD1 or TRBD2, each one matching 6 bases. The V and J ends are trimmed by 6 bases and 6 bases, leaving 12 bases between them. The CDR3 runs 12 residues from the cysteine to the phenylalanine. Only the CDR3 DNA is retained, 36 bases long and in frame from the first base. Sequences MNHEY (CDR1) and SMNVEV (CDR2) are obtained from the germline V gene (reference sequence).